These 16 T cell receptor beta chains came from one sample sequenced in a study of regulatory T cells in long-lasting Graves disease. With iRepertoire HTBI primers and Arm-PCR of CDR3 regions, TCR beta libraries were built. TCRdb re-derived calls from the multiplex PCR reads in MiXCR, one entry per CDR3 protein. The repertoire has around 500,000 distinct CDR3 sequences, about 13% of them found once; the top ten carry approximately 9.3%. Time point of the sample: newly diagnosed GD, antithyroid drugs for less than 3 months. PBMC-extracted RNA yielded the TCR library. These same records also appear under a second study, on T cells in Graves' hyperthyroidism and ophthalmopathy.

Sequencing used peripheral blood mononuclear cells (PBMCs), obtained at new diagnosis, from a patient treated with antithyroid drugs. The receptors stem from a man aged 30-40 years with Graves disease.

This clonotype was detected many times. The chain couples TRBV20-1 to TRBJ1-1; a possible D gene is TRBD1 (6 bases). In germline, CDR1 is DFQATT, CDR2 SNEGSKA (reference sequence). V was pared by 1 base and J by 3 bases, with 12 bases between. This CDR3 spans 14 amino acids. The CDR3: CSARAGHTYTEAFF. CDR3 bases: TGCAGTGCTAGAGCGGGACACACTTACACTGAAGCTTTCTTT.

This chain uses TRBV5-1 with TRBJ1-2, with a weak D call TRBD1 (5 bases). This CDR3 comprises 14 residues. The V gene lost 2 bases and the J gene lost 6 bases, with 14 bases spanning the gap. Germline CDR1 reads SGHRS; CDR2 reads YFSETQ. The CDR3, as DNA: TGCGCCAGCAGCTTTACGCAGGGCCAAGATGGCTACACCTTC. The encoded protein is CASSFTQGQDGYTF.

This clonotype was seen repeatedly, ten times or more. The chain joins TRBV20-1 to TRBJ2-7; 7 bases agree with TRBD2. Germline V gene lookup returns CDR1 DFQATT and CDR2 SNEGSKA (reference sequence). CDR3 length: 13 amino acids. V was pared by 5 bases and J by 0 bases, with 4 bases of the junction left unmatched. The CDR3 DNA follows: TGCAGTGCTCACCAGCGGGGCTCCTACGAGCAGTACTTC. Its protein is CSAHQRGSYEQYF.

This clonotype was seen at least ten times. V and J are TRBV7-9 and TRBJ2-1; D may be TRBD2 (5 bases). The CDR3 loop spans 13 amino acids. The V and J ends lost 8 bases and 5 bases respectively, with 13 bases between them. Germline V gene lookup returns CDR1 SEHNR and CDR2 FQNEAQ (reference sequence). Here the CDR3 reads CASYEDFDNEQFF. CDR3 in DNA: TGTGCCAGCTATGAGGACTTCGACAATGAGCAGTTCTTC.

This clonotype has at least ten counts. V is TRBV20-1 and J is TRBJ1-5, with D unresolved. The CDR3 runs 11 residues. Trimming cost V 3 bases and J 11 bases, with 11 bases left between them. CDR1 and CDR2 (germline): DFQATT, SNEGSKA (reference sequence). The DNA for the CDR3 is TGCAGTGCTAGGAGGGATCATTCCCAGCATTTT. Residues: CSARRDHSQHF.

This clonotype was observed at least ten times. The chain carries TRBV7-8 and TRBJ2-3; the match to TRBD2 covers 14 bases. Germline V lookup: CDR1 SGHVS, CDR2 FQNEAQ. J gave up 2 bases and V 6 bases, and 4 bases lay outside the gene matches. This CDR3 region has 16 residues. Written as DNA, the CDR3 is TGTGCCAGCAGTTTGACTAGCGGGAGGGCCACAGATACGCAGTATTTT. Translated, it gives CASSLTSGRATDTQYF.

The rearrangement links TRBV12-3 or TRBV12-4 to TRBJ2-3; maybe TRBD1 (5 bases). The J call is in doubt because the DNA end fits TRBJ1-5 better. The CDR3 consists of 14 residues. CDR3: CASSDSGGADTQHF. CDR3 in DNA: TGTGCCAGCAGTGATAGCGGTGGGGCAGATACGCAGCATTTT.

The chain has TRBV19 and TRBJ2-1, with D perhaps TRBD2 (6 bases). The germline CDR1 and CDR2 sequences are LNHDA and SQIVND (reference sequence). CDR3 size: 18 residues. V was cut by 2 bases and J by 1 base, with 18 bases left in between. The chain's CDR3 is CASSILDGGRRSYNEQFF. The CDR3 coding sequence is TGTGCCAGTAGTATACTCGATGGGGGGAGGAGGTCCTACAATGAGCAGTTCTTC. Supplemented by reference TRBV19 and TRBJ2-1, the full variable domain reads DGGITQSPKYLFRKEGQNVTLSCEQNLNHDAMYWYRQDPGQGLRLIYYSQIVNDFQKGDIAEGYSVSREKKESFPLTVTSAQKNPTAFYLCASSILDGGRRSYNEQFFGPGTRLTVL.

Regarding this clonotype: A much more abundant neighbour one base away suggests this may be a read error. This chain links TRBV10-3 with TRBJ2-7; perhaps TRBD2 as D (5 bases). Trimming shortened V by 11 bases and J by 2 bases, and 13 bases separated the two germline ends. Looked up from germline, CDR1 is ENHRY and CDR2 is SYGVKD. This CDR3 has 12 residues. The CDR3 region is CAPGLSTYEQYF. In nucleotides, the CDR3 is TGTGCCCCCGGACTTTCGACCTACGAGCAGTACTTC.

In its sample, this clonotype was seen a few times. Given a much more abundant clone one base away, this may be a read error. DNA of the CDR3: TGTGCCAGCGGAGGGGTAGGTGACTACACCTTC. Amino acids: CASGGVGDYTF. The chain uses TRBV12-3 or TRBV12-4 and TRBJ1-2; maybe TRBD1 (5 bases). The CDR3 spans 11 residues. V was cut by 8 bases and J by 10 bases, with 14 bases left in between.

In its sample, this clonotype was seen many times. CDR3: CASSPRGEEQFF. CDR3 DNA: TGTGCCAGCAGCCCCCGCGGAGAGGAGCAGTTCTTC. The V call is TRBV7-9, the J call TRBJ2-1; D ambiguous. Trimming cost V 5 bases and J 10 bases, with 12 bases left between them. CDR3 size: 12 residues. The germline V gene has CDR1 SEHNR and CDR2 FQNEAQ (reference sequence). Based on the CDR3 plus reference TRBV7-9 and TRBJ2-1, the full variable domain is DTGVSQNPRHKITKRGQNVTFRCDPISEHNRLYWYRQTLGQGPEFLTYFQNEAQLEKSRLLSDRFSAERPKGSFSTLEIQRTEQGDSAMYLCASSPRGEEQFFGPGTRLTVL.

The chain has TRBV6-5 and TRBJ1-2; TRBD1 is a possible D gene (5 bases). The CDR3 covers 14 residues. Germline V gene data show CDR1 as MNHEY and CDR2 as SVGAGI. The germline V and J ends were trimmed by 0 bases and 7 bases, with 12 bases remaining between them. This chain's CDR3 is CASSYSRAGGGYTF. In DNA form, the CDR3 reads TGTGCCAGCAGTTACTCCCGTGCTGGGGGTGGCTACACCTTC.

This clonotype was found a few times. This rearrangement joins TRBV20-1 to TRBJ2-7; 7 nucleotides line up with TRBD1. The germline V gene encodes CDR1 DFQATT and CDR2 SNEGSKA (reference sequence). CDR3 size: 14 residues. Losses at the gene ends were 6 bases for V and 0 bases for J; bases not matched to a gene: 8. The CDR3 DNA follows: TGCAGTGCCAGACGGGACAGCTCCTCCTACGAGCAGTACTTC. It yields the protein CSARRDSSSYEQYF.

This clonotype was seen many times. The chain uses TRBV6-2 or TRBV6-3 and TRBJ1-1; TRBD1 matches at 7 bases. From germline, CDR1 is MNHEY and CDR2 SVGEGT. V shed 4 bases, J shed 3 bases, and the junction held 8 bases outside the gene matches. The CDR3 length is 15 residues. CDR3 residues: CASSWRPTGDTEAFF. The CDR3 DNA follows: TGTGCCAGCAGTTGGCGGCCTACAGGGGACACTGAAGCTTTCTTT.

This clonotype has ten or more counts. The CDR3 is CASSFINSGNTEAFF. The CDR3, as DNA: TGTGCCAGCAGTTTCATAAATTCGGGTAACACTGAAGCTTTCTTT. The genes are TRBV27 and TRBJ1-1; no reliable D call. The length of the CDR3 is 15 residues. CDR1 and CDR2 from the germline V gene are MNHEY and SMNVEV (reference sequence). V lost 3 bases to trimming and J lost 2 bases, with 13 bases between them.

This clonotype was found many times. The chain has TRBV27 and TRBJ1-2, with 9 bases identical to TRBD1. CDR3 length: 15 residues. Germline V gene lookup returns CDR1 MNHEY and CDR2 SMNVEV (reference sequence). V lost 5 bases to trimming and J lost 4 bases; unmatched junction nucleotides: 8. CDR3 sequence reads: CASSPRDRATYGYTF. CDR3 sequence (DNA): TGTGCCAGCAGTCCCCGGGACAGGGCTACCTATGGCTACACCTTC.